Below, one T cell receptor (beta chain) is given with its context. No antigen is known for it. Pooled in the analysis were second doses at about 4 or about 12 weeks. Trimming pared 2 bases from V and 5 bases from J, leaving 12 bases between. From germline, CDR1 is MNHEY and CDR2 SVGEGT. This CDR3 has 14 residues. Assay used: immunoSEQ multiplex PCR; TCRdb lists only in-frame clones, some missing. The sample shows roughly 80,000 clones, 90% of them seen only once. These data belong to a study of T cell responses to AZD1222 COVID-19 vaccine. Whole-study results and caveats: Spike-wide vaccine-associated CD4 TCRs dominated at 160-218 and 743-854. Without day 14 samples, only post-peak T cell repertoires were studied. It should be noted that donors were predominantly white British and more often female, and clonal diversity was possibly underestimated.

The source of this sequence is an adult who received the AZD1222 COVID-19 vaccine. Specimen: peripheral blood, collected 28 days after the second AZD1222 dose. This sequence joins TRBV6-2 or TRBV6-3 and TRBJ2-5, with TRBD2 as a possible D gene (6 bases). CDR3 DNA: TGTGCCAGCAGTTACGGGGGGACGGGCGAGACCCAGTACTTC. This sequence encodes CASSYGGTGETQYF.